This passage covers 30 T cell receptor beta chains from one sample sequenced in a study of cytomegalovirus exposure and HLA in healthy donors. This table comes from immunoSEQ multiplex PCR, and its TCRdb copy is limited to in-frame clones, with some not included. Among some 41,000 clones listed, roughly 93% were seen once. The sequenced sample was PBMCs. The receptors derive from a woman younger than 30 in good health and CMV-seronegative.

The chain employs TRBV30 and TRBJ2-7, with 7 bases matching TRBD2. The CDR3 has 15 amino acids. The germline gives CDR1 GTSNPN, CDR2 SVGIG (reference sequence). The ends lost 0 bases at V and 0 bases at J; junction bases unmatched: 5. This CDR3 is CAWSVLASGSYEQYF. The CDR3 DNA reads as TGTGCCTGGAGTGTATTGGCTAGCGGCTCCTACGAGCAGTACTTC.

V and J are TRBV2 and TRBJ1-6; D remains ambiguous. Germline-derived CDR1 and CDR2 are SNHLY and FYNNEI. V was clipped by 3 bases and J by 3 bases, with 9 bases between them. The CDR3 has 15 residues. As DNA, the CDR3 is TGTGCCAGCAGTGAGAGAGAGAACTATAATTCACCCCTCCACTTT. Translating gives CASSERENYNSPLHF.

J is TRBJ2-3 and V is TRBV14; 10 nucleotides match TRBD2. Germline-derived CDR1 and CDR2 are SGHDN and FVKESK. The CDR3 runs to 17 residues. V gave up 0 bases and J gave up 0 bases; unmatched junction bases: 3. The CDR3 protein is CASSQDPGLASTDTQYF. The CDR3 DNA follows: TGTGCCAGCAGCCAAGATCCGGGACTAGCGAGCACAGATACGCAGTATTTT.

This rearrangement joins TRBV5-1 to TRBJ2-7; TRBD2 matches at 7 bases. V shed 0 bases and J 2 bases; nucleotides not matched to a gene: 5. CDR3 length: 15 residues. CDR1 is SGHRS and CDR2 is YFSETQ in the germline V gene. The CDR3 protein is CASSLEGGSTYEQYF. DNA for the CDR3: TGCGCCAGCAGCTTGGAGGGCGGGAGCACCTACGAGCAGTACTTC.

This chain joins TRBV6-6 and TRBJ1-1; TRBD1 agrees at 10 bases. The germline V gene has CDR1 MNHNY and CDR2 SVGAGI (reference sequence). The CDR3 sequence is 15 residues long. Unmatched junction bases numbered 1, after V lost 2 bases and J lost 1 base. The CDR3 loop reads CASSYRQGANTEAFF. DNA for the CDR3: TGTGCCAGCAGTTACCGACAGGGGGCGAACACTGAAGCTTTCTTT.

This chain links TRBV5-1 with TRBJ1-1, with 8 bases fitting TRBD1. CDR1 is SGHRS, CDR2 YFSETQ, per germline. Unmatched junction bases numbered 5, after V lost 3 bases and J lost 1 base. CDR3 length: 15 residues. The DNA of the CDR3 is TGCGCCAGCAGCTCGCAACAGGGGGGGAACACTGAAGCTTTCTTT. Translation: CASSSQQGGNTEAFF.

The genes are TRBV28 and TRBJ2-7, with 8 nucleotides matching TRBD2. The CDR3 extends over 17 amino acids. V dropped 5 bases and J dropped 1; count of bases not matched to a gene: 13. Germline V gives CDR1 MDHEN, CDR2 SYDVKM. The CDR3 sequence is CASSQPEGSGSSYEQYF. As DNA, the CDR3 is TGTGCCAGCAGTCAACCGGAAGGGAGCGGGAGTTCCTACGAGCAGTACTTC.

The gene calls are TRBV30 and TRBJ1-5, with 7 bases lining up with TRBD1. There are 13 residues in the CDR3. Germline V gene data show CDR1 as GTSNPN and CDR2 as SVGIG (reference sequence). V lost 2 bases, J lost 7 bases, and 5 bases stayed unmatched. Written as DNA, the CDR3 is TGTGCCTGGAGTCTACAGGGGAGGCAGCCCCAGCATTTT. This encodes CAWSLQGRQPQHF. Complete variable domain (other parts from reference TRBV30 and TRBJ1-5): SQTIHQWPATLVQPVGSPLSLECTVEGTSNPNLYWYRQAAGRGLQLLFYSVGIGQISSEVPQNLSASRPQDRQFILSSKKLLLSDSGFYLCAWSLQGRQPQHFGDGTRLSIL.

The chain carries TRBV5-1 and TRBJ2-2; possible D gene TRBD1, 5 bases. The CDR3 length is 14 residues. V dropped 4 bases and J dropped 5 bases, with 12 bases sitting between them. Germline CDR1 SGHRS, CDR2 YFSETQ. The CDR3 DNA sequence: TGCGCCAGCAGCATGACAGATCTTACCGGGGAGCTGTTTTTT. Protein: CASSMTDLTGELFF.

In this sample, this clone turned up once. The rearrangement joins TRBV30 to TRBJ2-7, with TRBD2 matching over 11 bases. The CDR3 totals 14 residues. The germline V gene encodes CDR1 GTSNPN and CDR2 SVGIG (reference sequence). Losses at the gene ends were 4 bases for V and 4 bases for J; bases not matched to a gene: 6. The CDR3 nucleotides are TGTGCCTGGACCTATAGCGGGAGGGAATACGAGCAGTACTTC. Residues: CAWTYSGREYEQYF.

This chain joins TRBV9 and TRBJ2-1, with 14 bases fitting TRBD2. The junction had 9 bases not matched to a gene; V was cut back by 4 bases and J by 6 bases. This CDR3 is 17 amino acids long. Germline V gene lookup returns CDR1 SGDLS and CDR2 YYNGEE. The CDR3 loop reads CASSSRTSGRWFNEQFF. CDR3 nucleotides: TGTGCCAGCAGCTCCCGGACTAGCGGGAGGTGGTTCAATGAGCAGTTCTTC.

By proportion, this clone is medium-sized (0.01 to 0.1%). The chain has TRBV6-4 and TRBJ2-2; 8 nucleotides agree with TRBD2. This CDR3 has 14 residues. CDR1 MRHNA and CDR2 SNTAGT come from the germline V gene. V trimming: 5 bases; J trimming: 1 base; junction bases outside the gene matches: 0. CDR3 sequence reads: CASSSGGNTGELFF. CDR3 DNA: TGTGCCAGCAGTAGCGGGGGGAACACCGGGGAGCTGTTTTTT.

This chain joins TRBV5-1 and TRBJ2-5; 8 bases map to TRBD2. The CDR3 loop spans 14 amino acids. The J segment lost 2 bases and the V segment lost 4 bases, leaving 4 bases of the junction unmatched. Germline V gene lookup returns CDR1 SGHRS and CDR2 YFSETQ. CDR3: CASSPGLVQETQYF. The CDR3 DNA reads as TGCGCCAGCAGCCCGGGACTAGTACAAGAGACCCAGTACTTC.

V gene TRBV29-1 combines with J gene TRBJ2-7; D possibly corresponds to TRBD1 (5 bases). Germline V gene data show CDR1 as SQVTM and CDR2 as ANQGSEA. This CDR3 is 12 amino acids long. The ends were cut back, 6 bases at V and 4 bases at J, with 13 bases in the middle. The CDR3 DNA reads as TGCAGCGTAAGCCTCCAGGGATACGAGCAGTACTTC. Translation gives CSVSLQGYEQYF.

This chain uses TRBV28 with TRBJ2-4; the D gene is possibly TRBD1 (6 bases). The germline V gene has CDR1 MDHEN and CDR2 SYDVKM. V shed 4 bases and J shed 2 bases, with 12 bases lying between them. The CDR3 is 15 amino acids. DNA of the CDR3: TGTGCCAGCAGTTCCACAGGGTTTACCAAAAACATTCAGTACTTC. It codes for CASSSTGFTKNIQYF.

The chain carries TRBV5-5 and TRBJ2-5, with D possibly TRBD1 on 5 matching bases. Germline assignment: CDR1 SGHKS and CDR2 YYEKEE (reference sequence). V was pared by 5 bases and J by 1 base, with 9 bases between. The CDR3 covers 13 residues. Here the CDR3 DNA reads TGTGCCAGCAGTTTCGACAGCCAAGAGACCCAGTACTTC. It encodes CASSFDSQETQYF.

The chain uses TRBV7-9 and TRBJ1-2, with D possibly being TRBD1 (6 bases). CDR1 is SEHNR, CDR2 FQNEAQ, per germline (reference sequence). The V gene lost 7 bases and the J gene lost 2 bases, with 14 bases spanning the gap. There are 14 residues in the CDR3. The DNA for the CDR3 is TGTGCCAGCACCAGAACCGGGACAAACTATGGCTACACCTTC. Protein: CASTRTGTNYGYTF.

This chain joins TRBV19 and TRBJ2-7; D might be TRBD1 (8 bases). CDR3 length: 15 amino acids. The germline V and J ends were trimmed by 4 bases and 5 bases, with 18 bases remaining between them. The V gene's germline CDR1 is LNHDA and CDR2 SQIVND (reference sequence). This CDR3 is CASSTGRTGRDEQYF. CDR3 coding DNA: TGTGCCAGTAGTACCGGGAGGACAGGGCGCGACGAGCAGTACTTC.

In DNA, the CDR3 is TGTGCCAGCAGTTATAGCGGGATCGGGACAGATACGCAGTATTTT. It specifies CASSYSGIGTDTQYF. The chain joins TRBV2 to TRBJ2-3, with 8 bases lining up with TRBD2. The CDR3 totals 15 residues. Germline V gene lookup returns CDR1 SNHLY and CDR2 FYNNEI. J lost 3 bases, V lost 5 bases, and 7 bases had no gene match. Variable domain in full (rest from reference TRBV2 and TRBJ2-3): EPEVTQTPSHQVTQMGQEVILRCVPISNHLYFYWYRQILGQKVEFLVSFYNNEISEKSEIFDDQFSVERPDGSNFTLKIRSTKLEDSAMYFCASSYSGIGTDTQYFGPGTRLTVL.

The chain combines TRBV6-5 with TRBJ1-2; TRBD1 might be the D (5 bases). The CDR3 extends over 13 amino acids. The ends were cut back, 6 bases at V and 5 bases at J, with 13 bases in the middle. Germline V gives CDR1 MNHEY, CDR2 SVGAGI. For the CDR3, the DNA is TGTGCCAGCAGCCTCAGGGATGGATATGGCTACACCTTC. Its protein product is CASSLRDGYGYTF.

The chain recombines TRBV7-3 with TRBJ2-3; 8 positions match TRBD1. The CDR3 length is 16 residues. Germline CDR1 is SGHTA and CDR2 is FQGTGA. Unmatched junction bases numbered 14, after V lost 5 bases and J lost 7 bases. The CDR3 here is CASSLTGQGFQNTQYF. In DNA, the CDR3 is TGTGCCAGCAGCCTGACAGGACAGGGTTTCCAAAATACGCAGTATTTT.

This chain connects TRBV27 to TRBJ1-5; no definite D call. This CDR3 has 13 residues. The V end was cut by 3 bases, the J end by 8 bases, with 11 bases between. Germline V gene sequence: CDR1 MNHEY, CDR2 SMNVEV (reference sequence). The CDR3 nucleotides are TGTGCCAGCAGTTTTTCCTACGCGAAGCCCCAGCATTTT. The encoded protein is CASSFSYAKPQHF.

The rearrangement links TRBV5-4 to TRBJ2-1; 11 positions agree with TRBD2. This CDR3 has 16 residues. Germline V lookup: CDR1 SGHNT, CDR2 YYREEE (reference sequence). The trim removed 4 bases at V and 7 bases at J, leaving 10 bases unmatched. The CDR3 sequence: CASSKTGLAALNEQFF. The CDR3 nucleotides are TGTGCCAGCAGCAAGACGGGACTAGCGGCTTTGAATGAGCAGTTCTTC.

This CDR3 is CASSLSGGLTYGYTF. The CDR3 DNA follows: TGCGCCAGCAGCCTATCAGGGGGACTCACCTATGGCTACACCTTC. V usage is TRBV4-1 and J usage is TRBJ1-2; 7 bases align to TRBD1. In germline, CDR1 is MGHRA, CDR2 YSYEKL. J was trimmed by 4 bases and V by 4 bases; bases with no gene match: 9. CDR3 length: 15 amino acids.

The gene calls are TRBV5-6 and TRBJ1-5, with D possibly being TRBD1 (6 bases). This CDR3 has 15 amino acids. V was shortened by 0 bases and J by 6 bases, with 13 bases between the two germline ends. CDR1 and CDR2 from the germline V gene are SGHDT and YYEEEE. This CDR3 reads CASSLGAGEGQPQHF. CDR3 bases: TGTGCCAGCAGCTTGGGGGCAGGGGAGGGTCAGCCCCAGCATTTT.

This clone has just one count. The V call is TRBV10-3, the J call TRBJ2-2, with 9 bases identical to TRBD1. Germline loops: CDR1 ENHRY, CDR2 SYGVKD. There are 13 residues in the CDR3. V lost 4 bases to trimming and J lost 6 bases; unmatched junction nucleotides: 0. In DNA, the CDR3 is TGTGCCATCAGTGGACAGGGGGCCGGGGAGCTGTTTTTT. As protein: CAISGQGAGELFF.

V and J are TRBV6-5 and TRBJ1-3, with D uncertain. V lost 5 bases and J 0 bases, leaving 8 bases between the germline ends. From germline, CDR1 is MNHEY and CDR2 SVGAGI. The CDR3 consists of 14 residues. The CDR3 DNA follows: TGTGCCAGCAGTGTACAGAGCTCTGGAAACACCATATATTTT. Its protein product is CASSVQSSGNTIYF.

The chain employs TRBV5-1 and TRBJ1-2; D is unresolved. Per germline, CDR1 SGHRS and CDR2 YFSETQ. The V end was cut by 0 bases, the J end by 6 bases, with 9 bases between. The CDR3 contains 13 residues. The CDR3 reads CASSLGARDGYTF. The DNA of the CDR3 is TGCGCCAGCAGCTTGGGGGCACGAGATGGCTACACCTTC. Drawing the rest from reference TRBV5-1 and TRBJ1-2, the complete variable domain is KAGVTQTPRYLIKTRGQQVTLSCSPISGHRSVSWYQQTPGQGLQFLFEYFSETQRNKGNFPGRFSGRQFSNSRSEMNVSTLELGDSALYLCASSLGARDGYTFGSGTRLTVV.

This clone is medium-sized (0.01 to 0.1%). V gene TRBV7-6 combines with J gene TRBJ1-5, with a tentative D call TRBD1 (5 bases). The CDR3 has 15 amino acids. Germline V gene lookup returns CDR1 SGHVS and CDR2 FNYEAQ. V was pared by 9 bases and J by 0 bases, with 15 bases between. CDR3 nucleotide sequence: TGTGCCAGAGTACACAAGGGGTATAGCAATCAGCCCCAGCATTTT. Protein product: CARVHKGYSNQPQHF.

This clone was observed a single time. The chain joins TRBV4-1 to TRBJ2-4; TRBD1 matches 9 bases. V was clipped by 1 base and J by 8 bases; unmatched bases: 6. The CDR3 is 15 residues long. CDR1 and CDR2 (germline): MGHRA, YSYEKL. DNA for the CDR3: TGCGCCAGCAGCCAAGTGGGACAGGGTTTAGACATTCAGTACTTC. Translated, it gives CASSQVGQGLDIQYF.